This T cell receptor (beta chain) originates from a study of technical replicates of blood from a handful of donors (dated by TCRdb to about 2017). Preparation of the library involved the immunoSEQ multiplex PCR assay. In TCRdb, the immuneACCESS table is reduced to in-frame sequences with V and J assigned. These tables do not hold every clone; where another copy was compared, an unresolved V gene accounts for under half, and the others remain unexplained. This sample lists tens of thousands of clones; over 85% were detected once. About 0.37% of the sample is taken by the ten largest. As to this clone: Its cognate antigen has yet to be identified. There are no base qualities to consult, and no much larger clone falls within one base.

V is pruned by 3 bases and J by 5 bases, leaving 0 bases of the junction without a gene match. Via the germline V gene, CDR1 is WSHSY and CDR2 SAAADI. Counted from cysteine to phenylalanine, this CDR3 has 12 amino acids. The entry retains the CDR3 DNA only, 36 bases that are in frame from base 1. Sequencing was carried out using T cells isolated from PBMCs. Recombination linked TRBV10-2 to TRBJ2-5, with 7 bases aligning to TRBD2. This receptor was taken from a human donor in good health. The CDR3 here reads CASSELAETQYF. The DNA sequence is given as TGCGCCAGCAGTGAACTAGCGGAGACCCAGTACTTC.